This record concerns one T cell receptor (beta chain) sequence. Measured with immunoSEQ multiplex PCR; TCRdb has only the in-frame clones, and not every one. The sample consists of about half a million clones, approximately 80% of them appearing once. Trimming left V 1 base short and J 5 bases short, with 8 bases between. The CDR3 runs 13 residues. The germline gives CDR1 MDHEN, CDR2 SYDVKM. These data belong to a study of shared clonotypes between healthy human individuals. Whole-study context: Participating donors consisted of two women and a few men aged 18 to 49.

Roughly 90 million PBMCs served as the genomic DNA source for unsorted samples. The sample consisted of PBMCs. The clonotype comes from a woman aged 40 to 50 in good health. Some clones in this sample may be carry-over from other donors' samples. This sequence joins TRBV28 and TRBJ1-1, with a tentative D call TRBD1 (6 bases). CDR3 protein: CASSLSGATEAFF. The CDR3 bases are TGTGCCAGCAGTTTATCAGGGGCGACTGAAGCTTTCTTT.